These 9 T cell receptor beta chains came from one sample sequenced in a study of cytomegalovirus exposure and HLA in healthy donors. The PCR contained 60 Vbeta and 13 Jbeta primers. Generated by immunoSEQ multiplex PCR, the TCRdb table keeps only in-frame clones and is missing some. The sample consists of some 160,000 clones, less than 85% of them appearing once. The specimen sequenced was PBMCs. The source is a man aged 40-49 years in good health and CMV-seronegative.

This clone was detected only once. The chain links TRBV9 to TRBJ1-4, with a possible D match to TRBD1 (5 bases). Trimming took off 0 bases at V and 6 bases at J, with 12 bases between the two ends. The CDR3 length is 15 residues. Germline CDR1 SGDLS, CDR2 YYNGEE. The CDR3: CASSVGGGVDEKLFF. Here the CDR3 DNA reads TGTGCCAGCAGCGTAGGCGGGGGGGTGGATGAAAAACTGTTTTTT.

CDR3 DNA sequence: TGTGCCAGCACATCTCCGGGCTATGGCTACACCTTC. It yields the protein CASTSPGYGYTF. The V call is TRBV6-5, the J call TRBJ1-2; no definite D call. V lost 7 bases and J 4 bases, leaving 10 bases between the germline ends. The germline V gene encodes CDR1 MNHEY and CDR2 SVGAGI. The CDR3 contains 12 residues.

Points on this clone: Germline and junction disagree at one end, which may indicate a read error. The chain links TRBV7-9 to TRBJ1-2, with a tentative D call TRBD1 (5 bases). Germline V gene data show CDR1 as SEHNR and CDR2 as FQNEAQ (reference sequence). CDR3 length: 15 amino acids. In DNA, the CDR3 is TGTTCCAGCAGTCCCTTCGGGCAGGGTCGGTATGGCTACACCTTC. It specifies CSSSPFGQGRYGYTF. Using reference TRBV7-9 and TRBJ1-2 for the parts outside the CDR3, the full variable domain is DTGVSQNPRHKITKRGQNVTFRCDPISEHNRLYWYRQTLGQGPEFLTYFQNEAQLEKSRLLSDRFSAERPKGSFSTLEIQRTEQGDSAMYLCSSSPFGQGRYGYTFGSGTRLTVV.

The CDR3 DNA is TGCGCCAGCAGCTTGTCCGGGGGTAGTCACAATGAGCAGTTCTTC. The encoded protein is CASSLSGGSHNEQFF. This chain uses TRBV5-1 with TRBJ2-1; D perhaps matches TRBD2 (6 bases). Germline V gene sequence: CDR1 SGHRS, CDR2 YFSETQ. CDR3 length: 15 amino acids. Trimming stripped 1 base from V and 5 bases from J, with 13 bases between.

The CDR3 DNA follows: TGTGCCAGCAGACCGCAGGGGGCGAATGGCTACACCTTC. Protein sequence: CASRPQGANGYTF. The chain couples TRBV6-1 to TRBJ1-2; TRBD1 aligns across 8 bases. This CDR3 region has 13 residues. V lost 6 bases, J lost 6 bases, and 6 bases stayed unmatched. Per germline, CDR1 MNHNS and CDR2 SASEGT.

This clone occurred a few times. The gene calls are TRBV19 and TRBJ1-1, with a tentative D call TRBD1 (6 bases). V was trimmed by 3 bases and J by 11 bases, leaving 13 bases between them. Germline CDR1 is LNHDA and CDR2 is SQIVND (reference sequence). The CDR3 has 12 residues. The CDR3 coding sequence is TGTGCCAGTAGTATGGCAGGGGTTTCGGCTTTCTTT. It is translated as CASSMAGVSAFF.

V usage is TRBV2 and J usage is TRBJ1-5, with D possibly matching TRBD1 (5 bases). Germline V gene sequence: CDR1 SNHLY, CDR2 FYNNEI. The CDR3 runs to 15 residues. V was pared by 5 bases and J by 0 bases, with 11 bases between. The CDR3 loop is CASSKDTISNQPQHF. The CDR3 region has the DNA TGTGCCAGCAGTAAGGACACTATTAGCAATCAGCCCCAGCATTTT. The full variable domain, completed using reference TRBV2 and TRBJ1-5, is EPEVTQTPSHQVTQMGQEVILRCVPISNHLYFYWYRQILGQKVEFLVSFYNNEISEKSEIFDDQFSVERPDGSNFTLKIRSTKLEDSAMYFCASSKDTISNQPQHFGDGTRLSIL.

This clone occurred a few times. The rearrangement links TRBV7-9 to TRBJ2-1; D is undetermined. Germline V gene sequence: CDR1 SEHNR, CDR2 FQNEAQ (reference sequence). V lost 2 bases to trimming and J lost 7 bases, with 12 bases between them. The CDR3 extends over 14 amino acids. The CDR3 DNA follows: TGTGCCAGCAGCTTATTAGTCAACGGGAATGAGCAGTTCTTC. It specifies CASSLLVNGNEQFF.

The CDR3 DNA reads as TGCGCCAGCAGCCAAGAGGGGACAGGGGGCGTGGGTGGTTCACCCCTCCACTTT. Encoded protein: CASSQEGTGGVGGSPLHF. The V call is TRBV4-1, the J call TRBJ1-6; 12 bases map to TRBD1. The CDR3 is made up of 18 amino acids. V shed 0 bases, J shed 9 bases, and the junction held 9 bases outside the gene matches. Looked up from germline, CDR1 is MGHRA and CDR2 is YSYEKL.